The rows below give T cell receptor beta chains drawn from one sample of a study of T cell responses to AZD1222 COVID-19 vaccine. Sequencing was performed with immunoSEQ multiplex PCR; in TCRdb, only in-frame clones are kept and a portion is missing. The repertoire holds more than 60,000 clones, with around 84% as singletons. The sample consisted of peripheral blood, taken on day 0 of AZD1222 vaccination. These TCRs come from an adult in good health. Each CDR3 is given with its conserved first and last residue. The D gene is left open where the match is weak. Clone sizes are given selectively: once, few, many, or a class where the clone is expanded.

v_call: TRBV15; cdr3_length: 14; d_call: -; clone_size: few; j_call: TRBJ2-7; cdr3_nt: TGTGCCACCAGCAGAGAGCGGACTAACTACGAGCAGTACTTC; cdr3_aa: CATSRERTNYEQYF
v_call: TRBV28; cdr3_length: 14; d_call: -; clone_size: -; j_call: TRBJ1-5; cdr3_nt: TGTGCCAGCAACTCCGGGGGCAGCAATCAGCCCCAGCATTTT; cdr3_aa: CASNSGGSNQPQHF
v_call: TRBV3-1/TRBV3-2; cdr3_length: 16; d_call: TRBD2; clone_size: -; j_call: TRBJ2-3; cdr3_nt: TGTGCCAGCAGCCAGGGGAGCGGGAGGGCCTTAGATACGCAGTATTTT; cdr3_aa: CASSQGSGRALDTQYF
v_call: TRBV7-9; cdr3_length: 13; d_call: -; clone_size: -; j_call: TRBJ1-1; cdr3_nt: TGTGCCAGCAGCTTAGGGGAGGTCACTGAAGCTTTCTTT; cdr3_aa: CASSLGEVTEAFF
v_call: TRBV9; cdr3_length: 14; d_call: -; clone_size: medium-sized; j_call: TRBJ1-1; cdr3_nt: TGTGCCAGCAGCGTAGAAGGGCCATCGGCTGAAGCTTTCTTT; cdr3_aa: CASSVEGPSAEAFF
v_call: TRBV19; cdr3_length: 15; d_call: -; clone_size: -; j_call: TRBJ1-2; cdr3_nt: TGTGCCAGTAGTGCCCCAGGACGGAGCAACTATGGCTACACCTTC; cdr3_aa: CASSAPGRSNYGYTF
v_call: TRBV7-6; cdr3_length: 15; d_call: TRBD1; clone_size: -; j_call: TRBJ1-4; cdr3_nt: TGTGCCAGCTCACGAAGACAGGGGTTTAATGAAAAACTGTTTTTT; cdr3_aa: CASSRRQGFNEKLFF
v_call: TRBV25-1; cdr3_length: 15; d_call: TRBD1; clone_size: -; j_call: TRBJ1-6; cdr3_nt: TGTGCCAGCAGTGATCCCGACAGGGGCGATTCACCCCTCCACTTT; cdr3_aa: CASSDPDRGDSPLHF
v_call: TRBV12-3/TRBV12-4; cdr3_length: 12; d_call: -; clone_size: -; j_call: TRBJ2-1; cdr3_nt: TGTGCCAGCAGTTGGGAGGTGAATGAGCAGTTCTTC; cdr3_aa: CASSWEVNEQFF
v_call: TRBV11-2; cdr3_length: 13; d_call: -; clone_size: few; j_call: TRBJ1-6; cdr3_nt: TGTGCCAGCAGCTTATCTGACAAAGTGCCCCTCCACTTT; cdr3_aa: CASSLSDKVPLHF
v_call: TRBV9; cdr3_length: 11; d_call: -; clone_size: -; j_call: TRBJ2-5; cdr3_nt: TGTGCCAGCAGCGTAGACGAGACCCAGTACTTC; cdr3_aa: CASSVDETQYF
v_call: TRBV19; cdr3_length: 13; d_call: -; clone_size: -; j_call: TRBJ1-2; cdr3_nt: TGTGCCAGTAGCGATGTAGGGATCTATGGCTACACCTTC; cdr3_aa: CASSDVGIYGYTF
v_call: TRBV28; cdr3_length: 14; d_call: -; clone_size: few; j_call: TRBJ1-2; cdr3_nt: TGTGCCAGCATTCAGCCCGGTGGGAACTATGGCTACACCTTC; cdr3_aa: CASIQPGGNYGYTF
v_call: TRBV29-1; cdr3_length: 12; d_call: -; clone_size: -; j_call: TRBJ2-3; cdr3_nt: TGCAGCGTTGATATACGCACAGATACGCAGTATTTT; cdr3_aa: CSVDIRTDTQYF
v_call: TRBV5-4; cdr3_length: 15; d_call: -; clone_size: -; j_call: TRBJ2-1; cdr3_nt: TGTGCCAGCAGCTTGGGCAGGGAAATAGGGCATGAGCAGTTCTTC; cdr3_aa: CASSLGREIGHEQFF
v_call: TRBV27; cdr3_length: 14; d_call: TRBD2; clone_size: -; j_call: TRBJ2-2; cdr3_nt: TGTGCCAGCAGTTGGGGGGGACTCACCGGGGAGCTGTTTTTT; cdr3_aa: CASSWGGLTGELFF
v_call: TRBV4-2; cdr3_length: 14; d_call: -; clone_size: -; j_call: TRBJ1-4; cdr3_nt: TGTGCCAGCAGCCGCCGGGAGGGTGATGAAAAACTGTTTTTT; cdr3_aa: CASSRREGDEKLFF
v_call: TRBV7-2; cdr3_length: 15; d_call: -; clone_size: -; j_call: TRBJ2-3; cdr3_nt: TGTGCCAGCAGCGCAAACCTGGTGAGCACAGATACGCAGTATTTT; cdr3_aa: CASSANLVSTDTQYF
v_call: TRBV28; cdr3_length: 15; d_call: -; clone_size: -; j_call: TRBJ1-2; cdr3_nt: TGTGCCGTGCCGGCAGGGACAATGTTTTATGGTGGCTACACCTTC; cdr3_aa: CAVPAGTMFYGGYTF
v_call: TRBV19; cdr3_length: 21; d_call: TRBD1; clone_size: -; j_call: TRBJ1-2; cdr3_nt: TGTGCCAGTAGCCCGACAGGAGGACCCGGGACAGGGAAGAGTGGTGATTATGGCTACACCTTC; cdr3_aa: CASSPTGGPGTGKSGDYGYTF
v_call: TRBV11-2; cdr3_length: 14; d_call: -; clone_size: -; j_call: TRBJ2-7; cdr3_nt: TGTGCCAGCAGCTTAGGGGCACGCTCCTACGAGCAGTACTTC; cdr3_aa: CASSLGARSYEQYF
v_call: TRBV7-9; cdr3_length: 15; d_call: TRBD2; clone_size: -; j_call: TRBJ2-1; cdr3_nt: TGTGCCAGCAGCTTAAGTAGCGGGAATTACAATGAGCAGTTCTTC; cdr3_aa: CASSLSSGNYNEQFF
v_call: TRBV7-9; cdr3_length: 16; d_call: TRBD2; clone_size: -; j_call: TRBJ2-5; cdr3_nt: TGTGCCAGCACCCCAGGAGGAATAGCGGGATCTGAGACCCAGTACTTC; cdr3_aa: CASTPGGIAGSETQYF
v_call: TRBV11-2; cdr3_length: 15; d_call: TRBD2; clone_size: -; j_call: TRBJ2-3; cdr3_nt: TGTGCCAGCAGCTTCCGTAGCGGGATTGAATATACGCAGTATTTT; cdr3_aa: CASSFRSGIEYTQYF
v_call: TRBV15; cdr3_length: 15; d_call: TRBD1; clone_size: -; j_call: TRBJ2-3; cdr3_nt: TGTGCCACCAGCCTCATCTCAGGGGGATCAGATACGCAGTATTTT; cdr3_aa: CATSLISGGSDTQYF
v_call: TRBV10-3; cdr3_length: 13; d_call: -; clone_size: few; j_call: TRBJ2-4; cdr3_nt: TGTGCCATCAGTGCTGACAGGCAAACTATTCAGTACTTC; cdr3_aa: CAISADRQTIQYF